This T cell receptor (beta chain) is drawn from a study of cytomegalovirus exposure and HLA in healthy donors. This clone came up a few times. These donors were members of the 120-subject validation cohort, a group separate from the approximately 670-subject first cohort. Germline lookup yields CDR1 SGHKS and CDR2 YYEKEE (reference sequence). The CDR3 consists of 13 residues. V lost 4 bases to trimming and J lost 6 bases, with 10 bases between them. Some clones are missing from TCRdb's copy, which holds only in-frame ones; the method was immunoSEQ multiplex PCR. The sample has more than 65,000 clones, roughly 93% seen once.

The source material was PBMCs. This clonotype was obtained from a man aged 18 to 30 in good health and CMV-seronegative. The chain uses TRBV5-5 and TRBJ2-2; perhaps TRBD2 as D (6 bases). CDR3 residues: CASSLWGAGELFF. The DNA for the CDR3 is TGTGCCAGCAGCCTCTGGGGGGCCGGGGAGCTGTTTTTT.